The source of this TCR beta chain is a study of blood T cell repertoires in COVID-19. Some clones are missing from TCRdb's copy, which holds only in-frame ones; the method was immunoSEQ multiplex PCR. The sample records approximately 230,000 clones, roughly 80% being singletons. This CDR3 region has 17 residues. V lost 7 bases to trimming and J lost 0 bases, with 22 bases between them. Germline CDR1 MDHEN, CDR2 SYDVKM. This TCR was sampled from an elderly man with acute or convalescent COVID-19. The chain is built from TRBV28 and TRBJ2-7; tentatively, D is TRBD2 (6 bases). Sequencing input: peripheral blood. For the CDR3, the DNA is TGTGCCAGCAATAAAGGCCATATAGGGAGGAGCTCCTACGAGCAGTACTTC. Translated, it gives CASNKGHIGRSSYEQYF.